This passage covers 9 T cell receptor beta chains from one sample sequenced in a study of cytomegalovirus exposure and HLA in healthy donors. The PCR used 60 Vbeta and 13 Jbeta primers. The method was immunoSEQ multiplex PCR; TCRdb's version includes in-frame clones alone and lacks a portion of them. The sample yields fewer than 120,000 clones, approximately 83% seen once. The sample was PBMCs. These receptors all stem from a man aged 35 to 55 in good health and CMV-seronegative.

The chain employs TRBV29-1 and TRBJ2-7; 8 bases align to TRBD1. Germline CDR1 is SQVTM and CDR2 is ANQGSEA. The CDR3 loop spans 12 amino acids. Trimming cost V 7 bases and J 2 bases; bases outside gene matches: 4. As DNA, the CDR3 is TGCAGCGCTGGACAGGGAACCTACGAGCAGTACTTC. It yields the protein CSAGQGTYEQYF.

The chain recombines TRBV5-8 with TRBJ1-1; 8 bases line up with TRBD1. CDR3 length equals 15 residues. The V and J ends lost 2 bases and 11 bases, in that order; junction bases with no gene match: 14. Germline-derived CDR1 and CDR2 are SGHTS and YDEGEE. CDR3 DNA: TGTGCCAGCAGCTTTGGATGGTCAGGGGGCCGGGGGGCTTTCTTT. Translated, it gives CASSFGWSGGRGAFF.

This sequence joins TRBV16 and TRBJ1-1; D is uncertain. The V gene's germline CDR1 is KGHSY and CDR2 FQNENV. V lost 4 bases to trimming and J lost 4 bases, with 16 bases between them. This CDR3 has 15 residues. The CDR3 nucleotides are TGTGCCAGCAGCCGAACGCCCGGGGAAAGCACTGAAGCTTTCTTT. It codes for CASSRTPGESTEAFF.

The chain uses TRBV28 and TRBJ2-1; D call uncertain. Germline-derived CDR1 and CDR2 are MDHEN and SYDVKM. Trimming pared 6 bases from V and 4 bases from J, leaving 7 bases between. This CDR3 has 12 amino acids. The CDR3 loop reads CASSPRYNEQFF. CDR3 DNA: TGTGCCAGCAGCCCCCGGTACAATGAGCAGTTCTTC.

CDR3 loop: CASSPGTPKGYGYTF. CDR3 nucleotide sequence: TGCGCCAGCAGCCCCGGGACACCTAAGGGCTATGGCTACACCTTC. The V call is TRBV5-1, the J call TRBJ1-2; tentatively, D is TRBD1 (6 bases). Looked up from germline, CDR1 is SGHRS and CDR2 is YFSETQ. Trimming removed 4 bases from V and 4 bases from J, with 17 bases in between. The CDR3 covers 15 residues.

The V gene is TRBV18, the J gene TRBJ1-1; no clear D gene. V was shortened by 4 bases and J by 4 bases, with 13 bases between the two germline ends. The CDR3 is 14 residues long. Germline assignment: CDR1 KGHSH and CDR2 LQKENI. CDR3 sequence: CASSLEVGITEAFF. CDR3 in DNA: TGTGCCAGCTCACTGGAGGTTGGAATCACTGAAGCTTTCTTT.

This clone was detected a few times. The chain couples TRBV5-6 to TRBJ1-1, with D unclear. The CDR3 is made up of 13 amino acids. CDR1 SGHDT and CDR2 YYEEEE come from the germline V gene. V lost 4 bases and J 3 bases, leaving 10 bases between the germline ends. CDR3 nucleotides: TGTGCCAGCAGCCGTATGAGGGACACTGAAGCTTTCTTT. Translated: CASSRMRDTEAFF.

This clone occurred once. This chain links TRBV2 with TRBJ1-5; D unresolved. The length of the CDR3 is 14 residues. Looked up from germline, CDR1 is SNHLY and CDR2 is FYNNEI. Trimming stripped 5 bases from V and 4 bases from J, with 12 bases between. The CDR3 protein is CASSPRRTNQPQHF. The CDR3 region has the DNA TGTGCCAGCAGTCCGAGGCGCACGAATCAGCCCCAGCATTTT.

This CDR3 reads CASSYSGERGTQYF. DNA for the CDR3: TGTGCCAGCAGTTATTCGGGGGAGCGGGGTACGCAGTATTTT. The rearrangement links TRBV6-5 to TRBJ2-3; TRBD2 aligns across 7 bases. The CDR3 contains 14 residues. The germline gives CDR1 MNHEY, CDR2 SVGAGI. V was pared by 3 bases and J by 8 bases, with 8 bases of the junction left unmatched.